This T cell receptor (beta chain) was sequenced during a study of blood T cell repertoires in COVID-19. Turning to the study itself: Spain, Italy and the United States supplied samples that represented acute and convalescent COVID-19.

This table comes from immunoSEQ multiplex PCR, and its TCRdb copy is limited to in-frame clones, with some not included. This sample has roughly 150,000 clones, with roughly 90% found just once. The germline V gene has CDR1 SSHAT and CDR2 FNYEAQ (reference sequence). CDR3 length equals 14 residues. V was trimmed by 5 bases and J by 12 bases, leaving 23 bases between them. Enrolment of Seattle patients took place during active infection, and they were followed longitudinally. The specimen was peripheral blood. J is TRBJ2-7 and V is TRBV7-7; perhaps TRBD2 as D (6 bases). This TCR derives from a man between 18 and 29 years old with COVID-19, enrolled during active disease. CDR3 nucleotide sequence: TGTGCCAGCAGCCCCACGGAGGGAGTTGGTCTTAGGTACTTC. Protein product: CASSPTEGVGLRYF.